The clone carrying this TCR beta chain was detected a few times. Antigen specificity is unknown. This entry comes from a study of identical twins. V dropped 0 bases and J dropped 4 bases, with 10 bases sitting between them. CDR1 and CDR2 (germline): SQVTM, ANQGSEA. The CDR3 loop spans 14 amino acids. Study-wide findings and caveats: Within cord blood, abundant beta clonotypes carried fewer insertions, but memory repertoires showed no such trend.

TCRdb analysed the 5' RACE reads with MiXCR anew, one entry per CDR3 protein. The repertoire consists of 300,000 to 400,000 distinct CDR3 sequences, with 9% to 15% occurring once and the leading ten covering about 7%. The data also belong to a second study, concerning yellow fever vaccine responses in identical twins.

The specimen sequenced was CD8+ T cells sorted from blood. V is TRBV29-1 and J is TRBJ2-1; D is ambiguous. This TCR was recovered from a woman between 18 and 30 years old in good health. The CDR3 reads CSVEDQEQYNEQFF. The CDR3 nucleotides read TGCAGCGTTGAAGATCAGGAGCAATACAATGAGCAGTTCTTC.